This TCR beta chain is from a study of T cells after somatic rescue of genetic block. Repertoires were generated with immunoSEQ multiplex PCR, while TCRdb's copy carries only in-frame clones and drops some. In the table there are approximately 13,000 clones, under 75% of which are singletons. The V end was cut by 4 bases, the J end by 6 bases, with 15 bases between. The CDR3 covers 14 residues. Germline CDR1 SGDLS, CDR2 YYNGEE. The gene calls are TRBV9 and TRBJ2-3; perhaps TRBD1 as D (5 bases). The sequence derives from a boy between 10 and 17 years old. Material for sequencing was peripheral blood mononuclear cells (PBMCs). DNA for the CDR3: TGTGCCAGCAGCACGCGGACAAGTTGGGATACGCAGTATTTT. Translated: CASSTRTSWDTQYF. Drawing the rest from reference TRBV9 and TRBJ2-3, the complete variable domain is DSGVTQTPKHLITATGQRVTLRCSPRSGDLSVYWYQQSLDQGLQFLIQYYNGEERAKGNILERFSAQQFPDLHSELNLSSLELGDSALYFCASSTRTSWDTQYFGPGTRLTVL.